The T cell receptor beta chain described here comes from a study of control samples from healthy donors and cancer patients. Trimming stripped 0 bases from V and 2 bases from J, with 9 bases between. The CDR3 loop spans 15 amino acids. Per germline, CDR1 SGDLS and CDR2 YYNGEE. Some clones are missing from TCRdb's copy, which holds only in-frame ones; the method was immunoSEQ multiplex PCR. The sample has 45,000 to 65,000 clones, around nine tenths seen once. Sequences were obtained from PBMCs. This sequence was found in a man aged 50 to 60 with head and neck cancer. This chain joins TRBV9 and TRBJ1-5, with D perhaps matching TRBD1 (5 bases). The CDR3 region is CASSVATTGNQPQHF. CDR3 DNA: TGTGCCAGCAGCGTAGCTACGACAGGCAATCAGCCCCAGCATTTT. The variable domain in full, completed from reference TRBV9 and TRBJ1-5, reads DSGVTQTPKHLITATGQRVTLRCSPRSGDLSVYWYQQSLDQGLQFLIQYYNGEERAKGNILERFSAQQFPDLHSELNLSSLELGDSALYFCASSVATTGNQPQHFGDGTRLSIL.